These T cell receptor beta chains were read from a single sample in a study of cytomegalovirus exposure and HLA in healthy donors. The assay was immunoSEQ multiplex PCR, and TCRdb's table has in-frame clones only and misses some. The table shows about 270,000 clones, with under 80% occurring only once. Sequenced material: PBMCs. These receptors originate from a female donor in good health and CMV-seronegative. Each CDR3 is given with its conserved first and last residue. A D gene is named only where the DNA matches it firmly. The size field is filled for only some rows; it gives once, few, many or a size class.

TRBV4-2,few,NA,TRBJ1-4,TGTGCCAGCAGCCAGCTTACAGGAGCAACTAATGAAAAACTGTTTTTT,CASSQLTGATNEKLFF
TRBV27,NA,TRBD2,TRBJ2-1,TGTGCCAGCAGTTTGAAGCGGGAGTACTACAATGAGCAGTTCTTC,CASSLKREYYNEQFF
TRBV6-6,few,TRBD2,TRBJ2-5,TGTGCCAGCAGGACCGCTAGCGGGAAATTAGAGACCCAGTACTTC,CASRTASGKLETQYF
TRBV2,few,TRBD1,TRBJ2-3,TGTGCCAGCAGGGGACAGGGAACAAGCACAGATACGCAGTATTTT,CASRGQGTSTDTQYF
TRBV6-5,NA,NA,TRBJ1-5,TGTGCCAGCAGCCATGAATCAGGGTTGGGGCGGCCCCAGCATTTT,CASSHESGLGRPQHF
TRBV18,NA,NA,TRBJ2-2,TGTGCCAGCTCACCAGACAGTCCGAACACCGGGGAGCTGTTTTTT,CASSPDSPNTGELFF
TRBV19,NA,TRBD1,TRBJ2-2,TGTGCCAGCACCCGGGACAGTTGGACCGGGGAGCTGTTTTTT,CASTRDSWTGELFF
TRBV2,NA,TRBD1,TRBJ1-5,TGTGCCAGCAGTGTAAGGCAGGGGGTTAACAATCAGCCCCAGCATTTT,CASSVRQGVNNQPQHF
TRBV6-5,NA,TRBD1,TRBJ1-1,TGTGCCAGCAGACGGACAGGGGATGGAGCTTTCTTT,CASRRTGDGAFF
TRBV7-7,NA,NA,TRBJ2-5,TGTGCCAGCAGCTCAAACCCGGCAGCGGAGACCCAGTACTTC,CASSSNPAAETQYF
TRBV9,NA,NA,TRBJ2-5,TGTGCCAGCAGCGCGGGACTGTCTGAGGAGACCCAGTACTTC,CASSAGLSEETQYF
TRBV9,NA,TRBD1,TRBJ1-2,TGTGCCAGCAGCGAGACCGACAGGGCTGGCTACACCTTC,CASSETDRAGYTF
TRBV25-1,NA,NA,TRBJ2-1,TGTGCCAGCAGCCGAGGACATTCGCAGTTCTTC,CASSRGHSQFF
TRBV28,NA,NA,TRBJ1-2,TGTGCCAGCAGCCCCGCCCGTGGGCAGCCCGGTGGCTATGGCTACACCTTC,CASSPARGQPGGYGYTF
TRBV6-1,NA,TRBD1,TRBJ1-2,TGTGCCAGCTGGGGACAGATATTAGCTAACTATGGCTACACCTTC,CASWGQILANYGYTF
TRBV6-4,NA,NA,TRBJ2-2,TGTGCCAGCAGTTTGCGGGAGAACACCGGGGAGCTGTTTTTT,CASSLRENTGELFF
TRBV7-3,NA,TRBD2,TRBJ2-2,TGTGCCAGCAGCTTAGGGACTAGCGGTAACACCGGGGAGCTGTTTTTT,CASSLGTSGNTGELFF
TRBV6-5,once,NA,TRBJ1-4,TGTGCCAGCAGTTACTCGATCCACAGAGCCAATGAAAAACTGTTTTTT,CASSYSIHRANEKLFF
TRBV5-4,few,TRBD1,TRBJ2-2,TGTGCCAGCAGCTCGGGACAGGGTGTCACCGGGGAGCTGTTTTTT,CASSSGQGVTGELFF
TRBV5-6,NA,NA,TRBJ1-2,TGTGCCAGCAGCTATCAGGGGTCTAACTATGGCTACACCTTC,CASSYQGSNYGYTF
TRBV28,few,TRBD1,TRBJ2-7,TGTGCCAGCAGCGGCCGGGACAGGGGTCCATCCTACGAGCAGTACTTC,CASSGRDRGPSYEQYF
TRBV28,NA,TRBD1,TRBJ2-5,TGTGCCAGCAGCATGGACAGGGCTGAGACCCAGTACTTC,CASSMDRAETQYF
TRBV13,NA,TRBD2,TRBJ2-1,TGTGCCAGCAGCTTAGCGGTAGCGGGATTCAATGAGCAGTTCTTC,CASSLAVAGFNEQFF
TRBV7-9,NA,TRBD1,TRBJ1-1,TGTGCCAGCAGCAGTAAGGGGCAGGGGGCTGAAGCTTTCTTT,CASSSKGQGAEAFF
TRBV27,once,NA,TRBJ1-1,TGTGCCAGCAGTTTATCGGGCAGGCCTGAAGCTTTCTTT,CASSLSGRPEAFF
TRBV30,NA,NA,TRBJ2-1,TGTGCCTGGCTACCTTCCGCCTACAATGAGCAGTTCTTC,CAWLPSAYNEQFF
TRBV4-1,NA,NA,TRBJ2-7,TGCGCCAGCAGCCAAGGAACACAGGCTTACGAGCAGTACTTC,CASSQGTQAYEQYF
TRBV5-1,NA,TRBD1,TRBJ1-2,TGCGCCAGCAGCTTTGATACAGGGGGCGTAAAGTGGGATGGCTACACCTTC,CASSFDTGGVKWDGYTF
TRBV18,NA,NA,TRBJ2-7,TGTGCCAGCTCCCCCGTGCCGGGGAGCGAGCAGTACTTC,CASSPVPGSEQYF
TRBV6-5,NA,NA,TRBJ2-2,TGTGCCAGCAGTTACAACAGGGCTGCGAACACCGGGGAGCTGTTTTTT,CASSYNRAANTGELFF
TRBV28,NA,NA,TRBJ1-1,TGTGCCAGCAGTTTAGAGACTGAAGCTTTCTTT,CASSLETEAFF
TRBV7-6,NA,NA,TRBJ2-7,TGTGCCAGCAGCTTAGTACCCGGCGCGGGGAGCTCCTACGAGCAGTACTTC,CASSLVPGAGSSYEQYF
TRBV6-1,NA,TRBD1,TRBJ2-1,TGTGCCGCCGAAGCTCGACAGGGGATCGATGAGCAGTTCTTC,CAAEARQGIDEQFF
TRBV2,NA,TRBD2,TRBJ2-1,TGTGCCAGCAGTATAGCGGGAGGGCGCCGAATGAACAATGAGCAGTTCTTC,CASSIAGGRRMNNEQFF
TRBV6-6,NA,NA,TRBJ2-3,TGTGCCAGCGGAAAAACAGGGACGGGTAGCACAGATACGCAGTATTTT,CASGKTGTGSTDTQYF
TRBV15,NA,TRBD1,TRBJ1-6,TGTGCCACCAGCAGACAGACAGGGGCTAATTCACCCCTCCACTTT,CATSRQTGANSPLHF
TRBV13,few,TRBD1,TRBJ2-3,TGTGCCAGCAGCTTAAACGACAGGGGCACAGATACGCAGTATTTT,CASSLNDRGTDTQYF
TRBV30,NA,TRBD2,TRBJ2-2,TGCGCGGGGGTGGACAACACCGGGGAGCTGTTTTTT,CAGVDNTGELFF
TRBV6-6,NA,NA,TRBJ2-1,TGTGCCAGCAGCGATAGCGGCGAGTACAATGAGCAGTTCTTC,CASSDSGEYNEQFF
TRBV15,NA,TRBD2,TRBJ2-3,TGTGCCACCAGCAGAGATCTCTTGGCTAGCGGGAGCGGCACGCAGTATTTT,CATSRDLLASGSGTQYF
TRBV15,NA,TRBD1,TRBJ1-2,TGTGCCACCAGCAGAGATCCGCTGATACCGATACCGGGACAGTCATATGGCTACACCTTC,CATSRDPLIPIPGQSYGYTF
TRBV2,few,TRBD2,TRBJ2-1,TGTGCCAGCAGTCTAGGGTGGCGGGAGGGCTACAATGAGCAGTTCTTC,CASSLGWREGYNEQFF
TRBV7-9,NA,NA,TRBJ2-1,TGTGCCAGCAGCCTGGGGGCCCCGGGACAAAATGAGCAGTTCTTC,CASSLGAPGQNEQFF
TRBV11-2,NA,NA,TRBJ2-2,TGTGCCAGCAGCTTACTGCTTTACACCACCGGGGAGCTGTTTTTT,CASSLLLYTTGELFF
TRBV6-4,NA,NA,TRBJ2-1,TGTGCCAGCAGTGACCTTAGCAGATACGAGGGCAATGAGCAGTTCTTC,CASSDLSRYEGNEQFF
TRBV27,NA,NA,TRBJ2-1,TGTGCCAGCAGTCTTGGGACAGCGGGCAATGAGCAGTTCTTC,CASSLGTAGNEQFF
TRBV27,once,NA,TRBJ2-2,TGTGCCAGCAAATGGGACACCAACACCGGGGAGCTGTTTTTT,CASKWDTNTGELFF
TRBV19,few,TRBD1,TRBJ2-7,TGTGCCAGTAGTTCAGGGGGTCCATCCTACGAGCAGTACTTC,CASSSGGPSYEQYF